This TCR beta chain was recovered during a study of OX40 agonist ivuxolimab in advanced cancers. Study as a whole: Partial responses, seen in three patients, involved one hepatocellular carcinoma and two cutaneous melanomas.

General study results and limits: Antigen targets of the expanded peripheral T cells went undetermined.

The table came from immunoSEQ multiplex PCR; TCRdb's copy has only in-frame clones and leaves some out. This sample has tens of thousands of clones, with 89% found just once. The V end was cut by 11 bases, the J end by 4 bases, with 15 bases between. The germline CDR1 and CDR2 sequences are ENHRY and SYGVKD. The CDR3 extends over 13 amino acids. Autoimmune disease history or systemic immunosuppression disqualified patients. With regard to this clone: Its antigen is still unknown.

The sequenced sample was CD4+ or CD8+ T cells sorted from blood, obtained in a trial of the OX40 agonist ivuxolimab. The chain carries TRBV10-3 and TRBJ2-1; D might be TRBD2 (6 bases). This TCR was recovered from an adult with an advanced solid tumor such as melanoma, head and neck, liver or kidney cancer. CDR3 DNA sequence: TGTGCCGTCCGGGACTCAGTTTACAATGAGCAGTTCTTC. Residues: CAVRDSVYNEQFF.